This paragraph reports one T cell receptor (beta chain). It was through 5'RACE template switching that TCR cDNA was made, with a universal primer site and UMIs added. TCRdb re-derived calls from the 5' RACE reads in MiXCR, one entry per CDR3 protein. The data contain a few hundred thousand distinct CDR3 sequences, 6.8% of them seen just once; the ten biggest clones take up around 17%. The entry originates in a study of T cells after yellow fever vaccination. The CDR3 spans 14 residues. V was pared by 7 bases and J by 6 bases, with 16 bases between. The chain uses TRBV12-3 or TRBV12-4 and TRBJ2-1; D may correspond to TRBD1 or TRBD2 (5 bases each). This TCR came from a man younger than 30 who received the YFV17D yellow fever vaccine. The source material was PBMCs, sampled roughly seven weeks after the first yellow fever vaccination. The CDR3 bases are TGTGCCAGCACCGTCCGGGACGGATTCAATGAGCAGTTCTTC. Its translation: CASTVRDGFNEQFF.